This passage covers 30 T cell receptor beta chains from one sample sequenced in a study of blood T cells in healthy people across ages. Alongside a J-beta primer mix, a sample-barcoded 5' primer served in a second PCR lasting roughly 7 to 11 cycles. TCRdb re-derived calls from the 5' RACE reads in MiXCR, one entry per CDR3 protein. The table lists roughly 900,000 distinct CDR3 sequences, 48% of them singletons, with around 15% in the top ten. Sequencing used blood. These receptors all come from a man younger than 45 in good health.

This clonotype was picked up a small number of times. The CDR3 region is CASSYSVRGTEAFF. CDR3 sequence (DNA): TGTGCCAGCAGCTACAGTGTTCGGGGCACTGAAGCTTTCTTT. The rearrangement links TRBV5-6 to TRBJ1-1; no clear D. V dropped 3 bases and J dropped 4 bases, with 13 bases sitting between them. The CDR3 length is 14 residues. Germline V gene sequence: CDR1 SGHDT, CDR2 YYEEEE.

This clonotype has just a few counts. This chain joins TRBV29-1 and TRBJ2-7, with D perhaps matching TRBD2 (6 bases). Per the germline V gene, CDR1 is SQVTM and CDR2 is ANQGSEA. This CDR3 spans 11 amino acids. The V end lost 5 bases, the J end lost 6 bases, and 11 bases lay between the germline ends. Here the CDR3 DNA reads TGCAGCGTTCGGGGGACGGGCGAGCAGTACTTC. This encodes CSVRGTGEQYF.

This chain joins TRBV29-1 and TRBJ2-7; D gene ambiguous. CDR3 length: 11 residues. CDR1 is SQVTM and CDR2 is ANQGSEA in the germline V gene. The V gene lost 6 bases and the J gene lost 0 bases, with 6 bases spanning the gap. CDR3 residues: CSVRASYEQYF. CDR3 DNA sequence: TGCAGCGTACGTGCCTCCTACGAGCAGTACTTC.

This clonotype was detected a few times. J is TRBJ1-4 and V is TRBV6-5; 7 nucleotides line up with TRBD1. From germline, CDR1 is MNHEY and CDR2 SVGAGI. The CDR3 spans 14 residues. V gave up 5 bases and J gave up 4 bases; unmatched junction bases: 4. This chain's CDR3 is CASSRRDSNEKLFF. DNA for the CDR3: TGTGCCAGCAGTCGCCGGGACAGTAATGAAAAACTGTTTTTT.

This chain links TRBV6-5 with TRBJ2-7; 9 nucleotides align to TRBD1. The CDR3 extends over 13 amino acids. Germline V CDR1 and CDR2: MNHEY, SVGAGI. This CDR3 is CVVRTGVSYEQYF. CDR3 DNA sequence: TGTGTCGTGAGGACAGGGGTATCCTACGAGCAGTACTTC.

The CDR3 is CASSLAASGGYNEQFF. CDR3 coding DNA: TGCGCCAGCAGCTTGGCTGCTAGCGGGGGTTACAATGAGCAGTTCTTC. The genes are TRBV5-1 and TRBJ2-1, with 10 positions matching TRBD2. CDR3 length: 16 residues. The V gene end was trimmed by 0 bases and the J gene end by 4 bases; junction bases not matched to a gene: 4. Germline-derived CDR1 and CDR2 are SGHRS and YFSETQ.

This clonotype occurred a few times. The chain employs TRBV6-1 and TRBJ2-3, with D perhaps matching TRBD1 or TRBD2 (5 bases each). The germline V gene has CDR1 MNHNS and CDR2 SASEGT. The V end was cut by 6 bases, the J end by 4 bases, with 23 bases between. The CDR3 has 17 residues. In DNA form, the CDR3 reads TGTGCCAGCAGCCGGAGCTCCGGGACGGGCAGGCCAGATACGCAGTATTTT. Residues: CASSRSSGTGRPDTQYF.

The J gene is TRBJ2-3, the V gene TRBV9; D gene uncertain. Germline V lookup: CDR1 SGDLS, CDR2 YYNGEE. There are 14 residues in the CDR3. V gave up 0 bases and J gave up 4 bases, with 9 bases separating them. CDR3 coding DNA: TGTGCCAGCAGCGTAGATGTCCGACCAGATACGCAGTATTTT. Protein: CASSVDVRPDTQYF.

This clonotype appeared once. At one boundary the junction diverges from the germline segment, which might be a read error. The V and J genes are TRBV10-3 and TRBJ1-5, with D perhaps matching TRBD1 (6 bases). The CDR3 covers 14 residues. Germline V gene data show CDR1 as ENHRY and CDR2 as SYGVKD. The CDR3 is CAISVGGTDQPQPF. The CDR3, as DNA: TGTGCCATCAGTGTAGGGGGAACGGATCAGCCCCAGCCTTTT.

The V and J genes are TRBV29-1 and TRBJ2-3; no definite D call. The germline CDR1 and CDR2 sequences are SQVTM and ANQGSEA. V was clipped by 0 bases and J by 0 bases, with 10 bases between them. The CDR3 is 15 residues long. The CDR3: CSVEDFTPSTDTQYF. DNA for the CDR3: TGCAGCGTTGAAGATTTCACCCCTAGCACAGATACGCAGTATTTT.

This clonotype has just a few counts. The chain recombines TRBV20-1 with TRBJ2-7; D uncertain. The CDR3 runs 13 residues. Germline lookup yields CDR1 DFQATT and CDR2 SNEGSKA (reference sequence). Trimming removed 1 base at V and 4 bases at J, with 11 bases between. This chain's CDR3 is CSARAFWKYEQYF. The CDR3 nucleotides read TGCAGTGCTAGAGCTTTTTGGAAATACGAGCAGTACTTC.

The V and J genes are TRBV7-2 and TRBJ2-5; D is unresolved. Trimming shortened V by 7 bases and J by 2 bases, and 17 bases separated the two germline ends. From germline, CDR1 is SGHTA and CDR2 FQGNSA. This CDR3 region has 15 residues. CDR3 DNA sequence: TGTGCCAGCAAAGTAAATTTGGCGGTTCAAGAGACCCAGTACTTC. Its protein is CASKVNLAVQETQYF.

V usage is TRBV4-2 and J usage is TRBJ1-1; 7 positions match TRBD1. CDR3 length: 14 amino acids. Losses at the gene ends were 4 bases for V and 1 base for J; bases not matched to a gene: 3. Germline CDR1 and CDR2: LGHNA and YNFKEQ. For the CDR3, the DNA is TGTGCCAGCAGCCCCAGGGGGGCGAACACTGAAGCTTTCTTT. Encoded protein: CASSPRGANTEAFF.

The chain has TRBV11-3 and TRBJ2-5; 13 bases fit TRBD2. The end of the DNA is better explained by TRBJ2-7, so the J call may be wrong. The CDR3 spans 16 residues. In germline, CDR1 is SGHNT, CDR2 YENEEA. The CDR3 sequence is CASSHPGLAGNYEQYF. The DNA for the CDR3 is TGTGCCAGCAGCCATCCGGGACTAGCGGGGAACTACGAGCAGTACTTC.

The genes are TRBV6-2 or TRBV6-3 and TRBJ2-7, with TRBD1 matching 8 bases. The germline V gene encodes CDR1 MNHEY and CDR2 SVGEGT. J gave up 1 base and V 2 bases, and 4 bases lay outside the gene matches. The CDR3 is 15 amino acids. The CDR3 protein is CASSYAGTGSYEQYF. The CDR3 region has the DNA TGTGCCAGCAGTTACGCGGGGACAGGATCCTACGAGCAGTACTTC.

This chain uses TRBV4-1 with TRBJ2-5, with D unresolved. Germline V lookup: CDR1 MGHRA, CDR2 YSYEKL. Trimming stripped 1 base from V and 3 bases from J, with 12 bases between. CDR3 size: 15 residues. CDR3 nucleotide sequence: TGCGCCAGCAGCCAAGTCTTCACCAATGAAGAGACCCAGTACTTC. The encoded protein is CASSQVFTNEETQYF.

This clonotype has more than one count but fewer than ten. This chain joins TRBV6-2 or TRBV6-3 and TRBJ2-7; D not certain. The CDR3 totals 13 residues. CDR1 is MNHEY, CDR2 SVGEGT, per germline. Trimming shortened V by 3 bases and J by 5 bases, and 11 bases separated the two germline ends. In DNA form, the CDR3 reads TGTGCCAGCAGTTATAATAGTTTCCACGAGCAGTACTTC. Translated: CASSYNSFHEQYF.

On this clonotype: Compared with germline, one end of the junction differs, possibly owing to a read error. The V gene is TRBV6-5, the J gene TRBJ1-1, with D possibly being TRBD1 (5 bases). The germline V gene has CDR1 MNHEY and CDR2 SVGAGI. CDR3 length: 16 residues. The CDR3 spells CAGTTTPGRLVTKAFF. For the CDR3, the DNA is TGTGCCGGCACTACGACCCCGGGACGGCTGGTCACTAAAGCTTTCTTT.

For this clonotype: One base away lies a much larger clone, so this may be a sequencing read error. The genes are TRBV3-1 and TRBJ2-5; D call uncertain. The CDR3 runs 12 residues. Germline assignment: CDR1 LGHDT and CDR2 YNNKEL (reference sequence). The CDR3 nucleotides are TGTGCCAGCAACCAAGTTGTCGAGACCCAGTACTTC. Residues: CASNQVVETQYF.

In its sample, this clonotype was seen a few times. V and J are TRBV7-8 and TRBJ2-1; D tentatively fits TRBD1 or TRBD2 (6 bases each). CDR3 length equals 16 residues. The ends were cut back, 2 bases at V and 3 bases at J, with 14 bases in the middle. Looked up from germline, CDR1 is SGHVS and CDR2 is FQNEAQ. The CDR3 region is CASSLTGAENYNEQFF. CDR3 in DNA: TGTGCCAGCAGCTTAACGGGGGCCGAGAACTACAATGAGCAGTTCTTC.

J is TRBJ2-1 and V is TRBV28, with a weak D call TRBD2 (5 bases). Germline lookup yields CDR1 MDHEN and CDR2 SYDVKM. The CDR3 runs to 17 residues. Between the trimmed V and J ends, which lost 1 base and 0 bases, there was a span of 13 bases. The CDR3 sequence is CASSLYGGPSSYNEQFF. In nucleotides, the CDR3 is TGTGCCAGCAGTTTATACGGCGGGCCGAGCTCCTACAATGAGCAGTTCTTC.

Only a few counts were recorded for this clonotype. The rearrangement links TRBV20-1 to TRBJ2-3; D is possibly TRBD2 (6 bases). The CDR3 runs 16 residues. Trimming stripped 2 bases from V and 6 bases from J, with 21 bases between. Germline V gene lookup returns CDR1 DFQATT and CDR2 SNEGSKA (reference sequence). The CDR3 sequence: CSARPRLGLLMDTQYF. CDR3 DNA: TGCAGTGCTAGACCACGTCTGGGACTTCTTATGGATACGCAGTATTTT.

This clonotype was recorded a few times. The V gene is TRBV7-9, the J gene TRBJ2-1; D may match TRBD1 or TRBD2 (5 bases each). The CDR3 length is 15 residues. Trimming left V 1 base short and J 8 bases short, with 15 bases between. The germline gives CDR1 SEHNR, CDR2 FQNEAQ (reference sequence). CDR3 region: CASSLVGDLSYEQFF. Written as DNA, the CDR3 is TGTGCCAGCAGCTTAGTGGGGGACCTCTCGTATGAGCAGTTCTTC.

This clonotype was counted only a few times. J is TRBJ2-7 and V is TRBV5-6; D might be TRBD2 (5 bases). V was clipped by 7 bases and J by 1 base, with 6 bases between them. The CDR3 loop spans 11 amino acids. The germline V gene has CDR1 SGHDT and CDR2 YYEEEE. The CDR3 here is CASGLSYEQYF. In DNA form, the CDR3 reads TGTGCCAGCGGACTTTCCTACGAGCAGTACTTC. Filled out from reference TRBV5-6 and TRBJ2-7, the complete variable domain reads DAGVTQSPTHLIKTRGQQVTLRCSPKSGHDTVSWYQQALGQGPQFIFQYYEEEERQRGNFPDRFSGHQFPNYSSELNVNALLLGDSALYLCASGLSYEQYFGPGTRLTVT.

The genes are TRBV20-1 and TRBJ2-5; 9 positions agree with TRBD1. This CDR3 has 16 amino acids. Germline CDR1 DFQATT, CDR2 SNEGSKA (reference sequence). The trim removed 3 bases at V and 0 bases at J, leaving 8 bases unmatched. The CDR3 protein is CSASMDRGAYQETQYF. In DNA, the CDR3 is TGCAGTGCTAGTATGGACAGGGGCGCTTACCAAGAGACCCAGTACTTC.

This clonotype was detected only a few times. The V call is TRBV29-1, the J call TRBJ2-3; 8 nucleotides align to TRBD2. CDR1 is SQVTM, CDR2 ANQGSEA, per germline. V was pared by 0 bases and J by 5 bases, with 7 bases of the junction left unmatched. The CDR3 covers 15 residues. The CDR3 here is CSVEDRGGLGDTQYF. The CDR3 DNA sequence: TGCAGCGTTGAAGATCGGGGGGGCTTGGGAGATACGCAGTATTTT.

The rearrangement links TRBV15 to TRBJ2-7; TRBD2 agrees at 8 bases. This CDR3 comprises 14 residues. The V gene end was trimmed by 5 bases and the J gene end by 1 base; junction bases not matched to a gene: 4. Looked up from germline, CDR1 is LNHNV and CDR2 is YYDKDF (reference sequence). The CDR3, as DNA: TGTGCCACCAGCCCCGGGAGGGTTTCCTACGAGCAGTACTTC. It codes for CATSPGRVSYEQYF.

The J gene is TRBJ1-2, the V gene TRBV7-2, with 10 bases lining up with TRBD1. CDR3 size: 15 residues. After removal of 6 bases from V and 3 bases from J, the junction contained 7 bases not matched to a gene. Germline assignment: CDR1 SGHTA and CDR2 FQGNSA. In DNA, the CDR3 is TGTGCCAGCAGAAACCCGGGACAGGGGTACTATGGCTACACCTTC. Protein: CASRNPGQGYYGYTF.

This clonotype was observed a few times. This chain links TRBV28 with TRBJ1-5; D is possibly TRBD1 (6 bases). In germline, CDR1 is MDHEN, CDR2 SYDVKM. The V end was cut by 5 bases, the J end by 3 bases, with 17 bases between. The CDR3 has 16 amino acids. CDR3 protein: CASSTSGAPYNQPQHF. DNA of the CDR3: TGTGCCAGCAGTACCTCAGGGGCGCCCTACAATCAGCCCCAGCATTTT.

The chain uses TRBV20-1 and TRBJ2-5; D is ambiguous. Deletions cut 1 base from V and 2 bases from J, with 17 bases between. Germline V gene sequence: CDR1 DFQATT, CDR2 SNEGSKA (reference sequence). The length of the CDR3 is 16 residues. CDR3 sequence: CSARGQYVGGQETQYF. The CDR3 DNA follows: TGCAGTGCTAGAGGCCAATATGTAGGCGGTCAAGAGACCCAGTACTTC.